One sample yielded the 28 T cell receptor beta chains listed below, sequenced in a study of cytotoxic CD8 clonotypes in ibrutinib-treated CLL. The method was immunoSEQ multiplex PCR; TCRdb's version includes in-frame clones alone and lacks a portion of them. The sample records around 70,000 clones, over 75% being singletons. Sequencing used PBMCs, obtained after 12 months of ibrutinib treatment. These receptors came from a human donor with chronic lymphocytic leukemia.

The rearrangement links TRBV6-9 to TRBJ2-1, with a tentative D call TRBD2 (5 bases). The CDR3 has 15 residues. CDR1 is MNHGY, CDR2 SVAAGI, per germline. Deletions cut 3 bases from V and 6 bases from J, with 15 bases between. The CDR3 is CASSYLLGSANEQFF. The CDR3 DNA sequence: TGTGCCAGCAGTTACCTCCTGGGGAGCGCCAATGAGCAGTTCTTC.

The chain joins TRBV27 to TRBJ2-1; no definite D call. The CDR3 contains 17 residues. Germline-derived CDR1 and CDR2 are MNHEY and SMNVEV (reference sequence). With 1 base removed from V and 2 bases from J, the gap between germline ends came to 15 bases. Written as DNA, the CDR3 is TGTGCCAGCAGTTTATTTTCAGGTCAATCAACCTACAATGAGCAGTTCTTC. As protein: CASSLFSGQSTYNEQFF.

This chain uses TRBV5-5 with TRBJ2-7; D gene uncertain. The germline V gene has CDR1 SGHKS and CDR2 YYEKEE (reference sequence). The CDR3 is 11 amino acids. V shed 1 base and J shed 4 bases, with 3 bases lying between them. The CDR3 region is CASSLKYEQYF. The CDR3 nucleotides are TGTGCCAGCAGCTTGAAATACGAGCAGTACTTC.

This clone has only one observation. The chain is built from TRBV15 and TRBJ2-1, with 8 bases aligning to TRBD2. The CDR3 runs 16 residues. V lost 1 base, J lost 6 bases, and 8 bases stayed unmatched. Germline loops: CDR1 LNHNV, CDR2 YYDKDF (reference sequence). The CDR3 coding sequence is TGTGCCACCAGCAGAGGGAGGCTAGCGGGCGCCAATGAGCAGTTCTTC. This translates into CATSRGRLAGANEQFF.

This chain links TRBV7-9 with TRBJ2-1, with 13 bases fitting TRBD2. The CDR3 runs to 15 residues. Trimming at V came to 4 bases and at J to 7 bases, leaving 4 bases not matched to a gene. Germline V lookup: CDR1 SEHNR, CDR2 FQNEAQ (reference sequence). CDR3 sequence (DNA): TGTGCCAGCAGCTCCGGACTAGCGGGAGCGAATGAGCAGTTCTTC. Translation: CASSSGLAGANEQFF.

The CDR3 loop reads CASSAHWTGLNTGELFF. DNA for the CDR3: TGTGCCAGCAGCGCCCACTGGACAGGGCTGAACACCGGGGAGCTGTTTTTT. This chain uses TRBV7-9 with TRBJ2-2; 8 bases align to TRBD1. The V gene end was trimmed by 5 bases and the J gene end by 1 base; junction bases not matched to a gene: 9. CDR1 is SEHNR, CDR2 FQNEAQ, per germline (reference sequence). The CDR3 totals 17 residues.

The chain uses TRBV30 and TRBJ1-1, with D uncertain. The germline V gene has CDR1 GTSNPN and CDR2 SVGIG (reference sequence). This CDR3 comprises 14 residues. V shed 2 bases and J shed 2 bases, with 12 bases lying between them. DNA of the CDR3: TGTGCCTGGAGTCCCGTAGCGGGAAACACTGAAGCTTTCTTT. Translated, it gives CAWSPVAGNTEAFF.

This clone was recorded once. This chain joins TRBV28 and TRBJ2-4, with D perhaps matching TRBD2 (5 bases). Germline CDR1 reads MDHEN; CDR2 reads SYDVKM. The CDR3 consists of 12 residues. The V and J ends lost 8 bases and 8 bases respectively, with 13 bases between them. CDR3 DNA: TGTGCCAGCGGAGAGGTCGGGGACATTCAGTACTTC. It is translated as CASGEVGDIQYF. Full variable domain (rest looked up from reference TRBV28 and TRBJ2-4): DVKVTQSSRYLVKRTGEKVFLECVQDMDHENMFWYRQDPGLGLRLIYFSYDVKMKEKGDIPEGYSVSREKKERFSLILESASTNQTSMYLCASGEVGDIQYFGAGTRLSVL.

The genes are TRBV28 and TRBJ1-1; D is perhaps TRBD1 (5 bases). CDR1 is MDHEN, CDR2 SYDVKM, per germline. V shed 5 bases and J shed 1 base, with 20 bases lying between them. The CDR3 length is 17 residues. CDR3 in DNA: TGTGCCAGCAGTCCATCCCCCGTTTCAGGGCCGAACACTGAAGCTTTCTTT. Translating gives CASSPSPVSGPNTEAFF.

This clone came up once. V gene TRBV7-6 combines with J gene TRBJ2-7, with 11 bases aligning to TRBD1. CDR1 and CDR2 from the germline V gene are SGHVS and FNYEAQ. J gave up 6 bases and V 1 base, and 11 bases lay outside the gene matches. CDR3 length: 17 residues. CDR3 nucleotides: TGTGCCAGCAGCTTAGTGCCAGCCGGGACAGGGGGTTCCGAGCAGTACTTC. Amino acids: CASSLVPAGTGGSEQYF.

V and J are TRBV7-2 and TRBJ2-7; the D gene is possibly TRBD1 (5 bases). Germline-derived CDR1 and CDR2 are SGHTA and FQGNSA. Trimming removed 1 base at V and 6 bases at J, with 10 bases between. CDR3 length: 13 residues. The CDR3: CASSLVLQGEQYF. As DNA, the CDR3 is TGTGCCAGCAGCTTAGTTCTTCAGGGCGAGCAGTACTTC. The full variable domain, with the rest looked up from reference TRBV7-2 and TRBJ2-7, is GAGVSQSPSNKVTEKGKDVELRCDPISGHTALYWYRQSLGQGLEFLIYFQGNSAPDKSGLPSDRFSAERTGGSVSTLTIQRTQQEDSAVYLCASSLVLQGEQYFGPGTRLTVT.

Points on this clone: The same CDR3 arises from other DNA sequences in this sample as well. The rearrangement links TRBV5-1 to TRBJ2-7; 8 bases agree with TRBD1. The CDR3 loop spans 14 amino acids. Trimming at V came to 3 bases and at J to 6 bases, leaving 8 bases not matched to a gene. Germline loops: CDR1 SGHRS, CDR2 YFSETQ. This CDR3 reads CASSSDRGRREQYF. The CDR3 DNA reads as TGCGCCAGCAGCTCAGACAGGGGTCGACGCGAGCAGTACTTC.

The gene calls are TRBV30 and TRBJ1-5, with 9 bases lining up with TRBD1. Germline trimming cut 2 bases from V and 4 bases from J; bases unmatched to any gene: 9. Germline lookup yields CDR1 GTSNPN and CDR2 SVGIG (reference sequence). This CDR3 region has 16 residues. The CDR3 DNA reads TGTGCCTGGAGTAAGCCCTGGACAGGGGTGAATCAGCCCCAGCATTTT. This codes for CAWSKPWTGVNQPQHF.

The rearrangement links TRBV27 to TRBJ1-5; D remains ambiguous. The CDR3 totals 14 residues. The germline V gene encodes CDR1 MNHEY and CDR2 SMNVEV (reference sequence). V was shortened by 6 bases and J by 2 bases, with 11 bases between the two germline ends. CDR3 amino acids: CASSGPYGNQPQHF. In DNA, the CDR3 is TGTGCCAGCAGCGGACCGTATGGCAATCAGCCCCAGCATTTT.

The chain joins TRBV7-9 to TRBJ2-2; 11 nucleotides align to TRBD1. Germline assignment: CDR1 SEHNR and CDR2 FQNEAQ (reference sequence). V shed 3 bases, J shed 5 bases, and the junction held 2 bases outside the gene matches. The CDR3 covers 15 residues. The CDR3 nucleotides read TGTGCCAGCAGCTTCGGGACAGGGGGAACCGGGGAGCTGTTTTTT. This encodes CASSFGTGGTGELFF.

The gene calls are TRBV5-1 and TRBJ1-1; 7 bases align to TRBD1. This CDR3 region has 15 residues. The trim removed 4 bases at V and 1 base at J, leaving 7 bases unmatched. Germline V CDR1 and CDR2: SGHRS, YFSETQ. CDR3 amino acids: CASSQFRGTNTEAFF. The CDR3 nucleotides read TGCGCCAGCAGCCAGTTCAGGGGGACGAACACTGAAGCTTTCTTT.

This clone has a single count. The gene calls are TRBV27 and TRBJ1-1; D gene ambiguous. Per the germline V gene, CDR1 is MNHEY and CDR2 is SMNVEV (reference sequence). The CDR3 is 13 amino acids. The germline V and J ends were trimmed by 10 bases and 10 bases, with 22 bases remaining between them. The chain's CDR3 is CAIQWSVLKGAFF. CDR3 DNA: TGTGCCATACAGTGGTCCGTATTGAAAGGAGCTTTCTTT.

V usage is TRBV6-1 and J usage is TRBJ1-5; 7 positions match TRBD1. The V and J ends lost 7 bases and 3 bases, in that order; junction bases with no gene match: 9. Germline CDR1 MNHNS, CDR2 SASEGT. The CDR3 runs 15 residues. CDR3 sequence reads: CASIEGADANQPQHF. CDR3 DNA sequence: TGTGCCAGCATAGAGGGGGCCGATGCCAATCAGCCCCAGCATTTT.

The chain joins TRBV2 to TRBJ1-4, with D possibly matching TRBD1 (5 bases). The CDR3 covers 14 residues. Trimming left V 7 bases short and J 3 bases short, with 12 bases between. The germline gives CDR1 SNHLY, CDR2 FYNNEI. The CDR3 spells CASTRDLSNEKLFF. CDR3 in DNA: TGTGCCAGCACCAGGGACCTTTCTAATGAAAAACTGTTTTTT.

This chain uses TRBV19 with TRBJ2-7; possibly TRBD1 for D (6 bases). V lost 0 bases and J lost 0, with 15 bases in between. CDR1 and CDR2 (germline): LNHDA, SQIVND (reference sequence). This CDR3 spans 17 amino acids. CDR3 DNA sequence: TGTGCCAGTAGTATAGACCCCCGGCAGGGGCTCTCCTACGAGCAGTACTTC. It is translated as CASSIDPRQGLSYEQYF.

The genes are TRBV7-2 and TRBJ2-7; no reliable D call. V shed 5 bases and J shed 6 bases, with 8 bases lying between them. The CDR3 is 11 amino acids. In germline, CDR1 is SGHTA, CDR2 FQGNSA. Written as DNA, the CDR3 is TGTGCCAGCAGCGCGCAAGGCGAGCAGTACTTC. It is translated as CASSAQGEQYF.

J is TRBJ1-2 and V is TRBV4-2; TRBD1 is a possible D gene (5 bases). Germline V gene data show CDR1 as LGHNA and CDR2 as YNFKEQ. The CDR3 spans 14 residues. Between the trimmed V and J ends, which lost 8 bases and 3 bases, there was a span of 16 bases. CDR3 region: CASRRISGDYGYTF. The CDR3, as DNA: TGTGCCAGCCGACGGATTTCGGGGGACTATGGCTACACCTTC.

The count of this clone is one. The chain recombines TRBV28 with TRBJ1-5, with 7 bases that match TRBD1. The CDR3 is 16 residues long. V dropped 3 bases and J dropped 0; count of bases not matched to a gene: 5. CDR1 is MDHEN, CDR2 SYDVKM, per germline. The CDR3 DNA reads TGTGCCAGCAGTTTTCGGGGACAGCCTAGCAATCAGCCCCAGCATTTT. Amino acid sequence: CASSFRGQPSNQPQHF.

V is TRBV4-1 and J is TRBJ2-7; TRBD2 aligns across 13 bases. This CDR3 region has 15 residues. Germline CDR1 reads MGHRA; CDR2 reads YSYEKL. The trim removed 5 bases at V and 6 bases at J, leaving 7 bases unmatched. CDR3 bases: TGCGCCAGCAGCTGGGATGGACTAGCGGGAGTCGAGCAGTACTTC. This codes for CASSWDGLAGVEQYF.

V and J are TRBV21-1 and TRBJ2-7; no check of the table's D call, TRBD1, against the DNA was made. TRBV21-1 is termed a pseudogene. The CDR3 runs 14 residues. CDR3 coding DNA: TGTGCCAGCCTCCCCAGGGACAGGGACTACGAGCAGTACTTC. This gives the protein CASLPRDRDYEQYF.

The chain employs TRBV9 and TRBJ2-1; tentatively, D is TRBD1 or TRBD2 (5 bases each). The CDR3 length is 15 residues. CDR1 and CDR2 from the germline V gene are SGDLS and YYNGEE. The V end was cut by 3 bases, the J end by 8 bases, with 18 bases between. CDR3 coding DNA: TGTGCCAGCAGCGCCCGGGCTCAGGGACGGCATGAGCAGTTCTTC. Residues: CASSARAQGRHEQFF.

This chain uses TRBV5-6 with TRBJ1-1; 9 positions agree with TRBD1. The CDR3 covers 15 residues. The V and J ends lost 3 bases and 5 bases, in that order; junction bases with no gene match: 8. In germline, CDR1 is SGHDT, CDR2 YYEEEE. CDR3 in amino acids: CASSWDRVWGTEAFF. In nucleotides, the CDR3 is TGTGCCAGCAGCTGGGACAGGGTTTGGGGTACTGAAGCTTTCTTT.

V gene TRBV5-1 combines with J gene TRBJ1-4; D is possibly TRBD1 (5 bases). CDR1 SGHRS and CDR2 YFSETQ come from the germline V gene. The CDR3 sequence is 14 residues long. Between the trimmed V and J ends, which lost 2 bases and 3 bases, there was a span of 8 bases. The CDR3 nucleotides are TGCGCCAGCAGCTTCAGGGATGCTAATGAAAAACTGTTTTTT. Translation gives CASSFRDANEKLFF. The full variable domain, completed using reference TRBV5-1 and TRBJ1-4, is KAGVTQTPRYLIKTRGQQVTLSCSPISGHRSVSWYQQTPGQGLQFLFEYFSETQRNKGNFPGRFSGRQFSNSRSEMNVSTLELGDSALYLCASSFRDANEKLFFGSGTQLSVL.